This TCR beta chain emerged from a study of blood T cell repertoires in COVID-19. As for the study in general: Donors in the United States, Italy and Spain gave samples during acute or convalescent COVID-19. T cells, B-cell-depleted T cells, or PBMCs supplied cDNA or gDNA.

TCRdb's table, derived via immunoSEQ multiplex PCR, lists solely in-frame clones and lacks some. The sample lists about 300,000 clones; about nine tenths were seen once. The V gene's germline CDR1 is KGHSH and CDR2 LQKENI. Trimming removed 3 bases at V and 3 bases at J, with 9 bases between. CDR3 length: 13 amino acids. The V call is TRBV18, the J call TRBJ2-7; TRBD1 might be the D (5 bases). The sequenced sample consisted of peripheral blood. The receptor was isolated from a woman aged 25-40 years with COVID-19, enrolled during active disease. The CDR3 sequence: CASSPDSNYEQYF. CDR3 bases: TGTGCCAGCTCACCCGACAGCAACTACGAGCAGTACTTC. The whole variable domain, remainder taken from reference TRBV18 and TRBJ2-7, is NAGVMQNPRHLVRRRGQEARLRCSPMKGHSHVYWYRQLPEEGLKFMVYLQKENIIDESGMPKERFSAEFPKEGPSILRIQQVVRGDSAAYFCASSPDSNYEQYFGPGTRLTVT.